The 14 T cell receptor beta chains below come from one sample, sequenced in a study of technical replicates of blood from several donors. This table comes from immunoSEQ multiplex PCR, and its TCRdb copy is limited to in-frame clones, with some not included. The sample has roughly 70,000 clones; 93% are singletons. Sample: T cells isolated from PBMCs. The receptors here all came from a human donor in good health.

The chain carries TRBV9 and TRBJ2-7; D may be TRBD2 (5 bases). This CDR3 spans 15 amino acids. Per germline, CDR1 SGDLS and CDR2 YYNGEE. Trimming cost V 3 bases and J 2 bases, with 15 bases left between them. The CDR3 protein is CASSGGEGSPYEQYF. CDR3 sequence (DNA): TGTGCCAGCAGCGGAGGTGAGGGCAGCCCCTACGAGCAGTACTTC.

The rearrangement joins TRBV15 to TRBJ2-5, with D tentatively TRBD2 (6 bases). The CDR3 spans 17 residues. V was clipped by 2 bases and J by 5 bases, with 21 bases between them. In germline, CDR1 is LNHNV, CDR2 YYDKDF (reference sequence). CDR3 coding DNA: TGTGCCACCAGCAGATCCCGGGAGTTTGAGGGGCTTGAGACCCAGTACTTC. Protein: CATSRSREFEGLETQYF.

This clone was picked up one time. The CDR3 sequence: CASSYSLAGGREQYF. In DNA form, the CDR3 reads TGTGCCAGCAGTTACTCCCTAGCGGGAGGACGGGAGCAGTACTTC. The chain is built from TRBV6-5 and TRBJ2-7; 11 nucleotides line up with TRBD2. V trimming: 0 bases; J trimming: 7 bases; junction bases outside the gene matches: 5. CDR1 and CDR2 (germline): MNHEY, SVGAGI. The CDR3 consists of 15 residues.

The chain recombines TRBV5-6 with TRBJ2-7, with TRBD1 matching 7 bases. V dropped 1 base and J dropped 7; count of bases not matched to a gene: 11. This CDR3 contains 15 residues. The germline CDR1 and CDR2 sequences are SGHDT and YYEEEE. The CDR3 nucleotides are TGTGCCAGCAGCTTGAGACAGGGAAGGTGGGTAGAGCAGTACTTC. Translating gives CASSLRQGRWVEQYF.

J is TRBJ2-4 and V is TRBV5-4; D is perhaps TRBD2 (5 bases). Trimming pared 3 bases from V and 9 bases from J, leaving 16 bases between. Per germline, CDR1 SGHNT and CDR2 YYREEE (reference sequence). The length of the CDR3 is 14 residues. The CDR3 loop is CASSSAGSSGIQYF. CDR3 bases: TGTGCCAGCAGCTCCGCCGGGTCGAGCGGCATTCAGTACTTC.

The CDR3 sequence: CASSVGVNTEAFF. The DNA for the CDR3 is TGTGCCAGCAGCGTCGGGGTTAACACTGAAGCTTTCTTT. This chain connects TRBV6-1 to TRBJ1-1; no clear D gene. V was shortened by 6 bases and J by 2 bases, with 10 bases between the two germline ends. The CDR3 covers 13 residues. From germline, CDR1 is MNHNS and CDR2 SASEGT.

The V gene is TRBV27, the J gene TRBJ1-2, with TRBD1 identical over 10 bases. V was clipped by 3 bases and J by 6 bases; unmatched bases: 13. The CDR3 loop spans 17 amino acids. Germline-derived CDR1 and CDR2 are MNHEY and SMNVEV (reference sequence). For the CDR3, the DNA is TGTGCCAGCAGTTTCATCACCATAGGACAGGGGGGACATGGCTACACCTTC. It specifies CASSFITIGQGGHGYTF.

This clone was counted a single time. The rearrangement uses TRBV5-1 and TRBJ2-7, with 8 bases that match TRBD2. With V trimmed by 3 bases and J by 4 bases, 15 bases remained unmatched. The germline V gene encodes CDR1 SGHRS and CDR2 YFSETQ. This CDR3 comprises 17 residues. Here the CDR3 DNA reads TGCGCCAGCAGCTCTGGACTAGCACACACTCGGGGATACGAGCAGTACTTC. Residues: CASSSGLAHTRGYEQYF. Looking up the rest from reference TRBV5-1 and TRBJ2-7 gives the full variable domain: KAGVTQTPRYLIKTRGQQVTLSCSPISGHRSVSWYQQTPGQGLQFLFEYFSETQRNKGNFPGRFSGRQFSNSRSEMNVSTLELGDSALYLCASSSGLAHTRGYEQYFGPGTRLTVT.

This clone has more than one count but fewer than ten. The V and J genes are TRBV30 and TRBJ1-2; weak D call: TRBD1 (6 bases). Germline V gives CDR1 GTSNPN, CDR2 SVGIG (reference sequence). The CDR3 extends over 15 amino acids. With 4 bases removed from V and 2 bases from J, the gap between germline ends came to 17 bases. The DNA of the CDR3 is TGTGCCTGGAAGGGAAGGGGACAAAAAAACTATGGCTACACCTTC. It is translated as CAWKGRGQKNYGYTF.

The gene calls are TRBV5-1 and TRBJ2-2; 7 nucleotides agree with TRBD2. CDR1 and CDR2 (germline): SGHRS, YFSETQ. The CDR3 is made up of 15 amino acids. Germline trimming cut 0 bases from V and 3 bases from J; bases unmatched to any gene: 2. CDR3 DNA sequence: TGCGCCAGCAGCTTGGGTCTAGCGGACACCGGGGAGCTGTTTTTT. This gives the protein CASSLGLADTGELFF. Combining the CDR3 with reference TRBV5-1 and TRBJ2-2 gives the whole variable domain KAGVTQTPRYLIKTRGQQVTLSCSPISGHRSVSWYQQTPGQGLQFLFEYFSETQRNKGNFPGRFSGRQFSNSRSEMNVSTLELGDSALYLCASSLGLADTGELFFGEGSRLTVL.

The chain couples TRBV5-6 to TRBJ1-4; TRBD1 agrees at 7 bases. From germline, CDR1 is SGHDT and CDR2 YYEEEE. The CDR3 runs to 15 residues. Trimming at V came to 5 bases and at J to 3 bases, leaving 7 bases not matched to a gene. This CDR3 is CASRQTGTSNEKLFF. DNA for the CDR3: TGTGCCAGCAGGCAGACAGGGACTTCTAATGAAAAACTGTTTTTT.

This chain uses TRBV19 with TRBJ1-2, with D hard to call. V was clipped by 3 bases and J by 4 bases, with 6 bases between them. The CDR3 spans 12 residues. From germline, CDR1 is LNHDA and CDR2 SQIVND (reference sequence). CDR3 protein: CASSIRSYGYTF. The CDR3 DNA is TGTGCCAGTAGTATTAGGAGCTATGGCTACACCTTC.

The V gene is TRBV10-2, the J gene TRBJ1-5; no reliable D call. CDR1 and CDR2 (germline): WSHSY, SAAADI. The length of the CDR3 is 17 residues. The V and J ends lost 3 bases and 7 bases respectively, with 22 bases between them. In DNA, the CDR3 is TGCGCCAGCAGTGATGTCGGTTGGGCATCGGCAGGCCAGCCCCAGCATTTT. It translates to CASSDVGWASAGQPQHF.

The chain carries TRBV18 and TRBJ1-5; D call uncertain. V was trimmed by 6 bases and J by 3 bases, leaving 9 bases between them. Germline CDR1 is KGHSH and CDR2 is LQKENI. The CDR3 is 13 residues long. CDR3 region: CASSPSINQPQHF. The CDR3 DNA reads as TGTGCCAGCTCCCCATCTATCAATCAGCCCCAGCATTTT.